These 14 T cell receptor beta chains were sequenced from one sample in a study of cytomegalovirus exposure and HLA in healthy donors. Some clones are missing from TCRdb's copy, which holds only in-frame ones; the method was immunoSEQ multiplex PCR. The sample holds 120,000 or so clones, 70% to 90% seen once. Input material: PBMCs. The receptors here all came from a woman in her 30s in good health and CMV-seropositive.

This clone was counted once. The chain has TRBV6-6 and TRBJ1-5; D is uncertain. Germline V gene sequence: CDR1 MNHNY, CDR2 SVGAGI (reference sequence). The V end lost 0 bases, the J end lost 0 bases, and 9 bases lay between the germline ends. This CDR3 has 16 residues. The chain's CDR3 is CASSYSPGYSNQPQHF. CDR3 DNA sequence: TGTGCCAGCAGTTACTCACCGGGGTATAGCAATCAGCCCCAGCATTTT.

This clone was detected only once. This chain connects TRBV19 to TRBJ1-1; the match to TRBD1 covers 8 bases. CDR1 LNHDA and CDR2 SQIVND come from the germline V gene (reference sequence). Trimming cost V 6 bases and J 6 bases; bases outside gene matches: 6. The CDR3 totals 13 residues. The CDR3 DNA follows: TGTGCCAGTAGGCGGACAGGGTCAGCTGAAGCTTTCTTT. This encodes CASRRTGSAEAFF.

The V and J genes are TRBV5-4 and TRBJ1-1; D remains ambiguous. Trimming took off 5 bases at V and 4 bases at J, with 12 bases between the two ends. CDR3 length: 13 amino acids. From germline, CDR1 is SGHNT and CDR2 YYREEE (reference sequence). The CDR3 is CASSKVPVTEAFF. The CDR3 region has the DNA TGTGCCAGCAGTAAAGTCCCGGTCACTGAAGCTTTCTTT.

The table lists this clone with a count of one. The chain uses TRBV5-1 and TRBJ1-4; 9 bases agree with TRBD1. The CDR3 consists of 14 residues. Germline CDR1 reads SGHRS; CDR2 reads YFSETQ. J lost 8 bases, V lost 3 bases, and 5 bases had no gene match. CDR3 in amino acids: CASSSQGAEEKLFF. The CDR3 coding sequence is TGCGCCAGCAGCTCACAGGGGGCAGAAGAAAAACTGTTTTTT.

This rearrangement joins TRBV5-1 to TRBJ2-1, with D unresolved. The CDR3 loop spans 14 amino acids. Germline loops: CDR1 SGHRS, CDR2 YFSETQ. With 2 bases removed from V and 4 bases from J, the gap between germline ends came to 10 bases. The CDR3 sequence is CASSLTVEYNEQFF. In nucleotides, the CDR3 is TGCGCCAGCAGCTTAACGGTCGAGTACAATGAGCAGTTCTTC.

J is TRBJ2-1 and V is TRBV15; D is perhaps TRBD2 (6 bases). Trimming removed 4 bases from V and 5 bases from J, with 15 bases in between. CDR3 size: 15 residues. CDR1 and CDR2 from the germline V gene are LNHNV and YYDKDF (reference sequence). The CDR3 sequence is CATSNTGTLNNEQFF. The CDR3, as DNA: TGTGCCACCAGCAACACCGGGACTTTAAACAATGAGCAGTTCTTC.

This chain connects TRBV6-6 to TRBJ1-4; 10 positions match TRBD1. The ends lost 6 bases at V and 8 bases at J; junction bases unmatched: 9. Germline assignment: CDR1 MNHNY and CDR2 SVGAGI (reference sequence). The CDR3 length is 15 residues. The CDR3 spells CASRERQGAGEKLFF. CDR3 nucleotides: TGTGCCAGCAGGGAGAGACAGGGGGCAGGAGAAAAACTGTTTTTT.

The chain is built from TRBV5-1 and TRBJ2-2, with D tentatively TRBD1 (6 bases). Germline CDR1 SGHRS, CDR2 YFSETQ. Trimming took off 1 base at V and 6 bases at J, with 13 bases between the two ends. The CDR3 is made up of 15 amino acids. CDR3 region: CASSLLGAVAGELFF. The CDR3 DNA reads as TGCGCCAGCAGCTTGTTGGGGGCCGTCGCCGGGGAGCTGTTTTTT.

J is TRBJ1-2 and V is TRBV7-9; 8 bases map to TRBD1. Germline V gives CDR1 SEHNR, CDR2 FQNEAQ (reference sequence). CDR3 length: 16 amino acids. V lost 3 bases, J lost 3 bases, and 9 bases stayed unmatched. CDR3 sequence reads: CASSFWTGTGYYGYTF. CDR3 DNA sequence: TGTGCCAGCAGCTTCTGGACAGGGACGGGGTACTATGGCTACACCTTC.

V is TRBV5-6 and J is TRBJ2-2; perhaps TRBD1 as D (6 bases). V lost 6 bases and J lost 7, with 16 bases in between. Germline V gives CDR1 SGHDT, CDR2 YYEEEE. The CDR3 length is 14 residues. DNA for the CDR3: TGTGCCAGCACCAGCGGACAGATATTCGGGGAGCTGTTTTTT. Translated, it gives CASTSGQIFGELFF.

The rearrangement uses TRBV2 and TRBJ1-5; 7 bases fit TRBD1. This CDR3 is built from 14 residues. The germline CDR1 and CDR2 sequences are SNHLY and FYNNEI. J was trimmed by 5 bases and V by 2 bases; bases with no gene match: 3. CDR3 amino acids: CASSENRGHQPQHF. As DNA, the CDR3 is TGTGCCAGCAGTGAAAACAGGGGCCATCAGCCCCAGCATTTT.

The chain couples TRBV18 to TRBJ1-2, with 12 bases lining up with TRBD1. The CDR3 runs to 19 residues. CDR1 is KGHSH, CDR2 LQKENI, per germline. J lost 3 bases, V lost 0 bases, and 11 bases had no gene match. CDR3 amino acids: CASSPPRDRGLHGDYGYTF. CDR3 DNA sequence: TGTGCCAGCTCACCACCGAGGGACAGGGGGCTCCATGGGGACTATGGCTACACCTTC.

The chain employs TRBV27 and TRBJ2-2, with TRBD2 matching 11 bases. V was pared by 6 bases and J by 4 bases, with 10 bases of the junction left unmatched. The CDR3 length is 17 residues. Germline CDR1 MNHEY, CDR2 SMNVEV (reference sequence). The CDR3 sequence is CASSPTPGLAATGELFF. DNA for the CDR3: TGTGCCAGCAGCCCAACCCCGGGACTAGCGGCCACCGGGGAGCTGTTTTTT.

The V call is TRBV2, the J call TRBJ2-1; no firm D call. Germline CDR1 is SNHLY and CDR2 is FYNNEI. The CDR3 runs to 13 residues. Trimming cost V 3 bases and J 5 bases, with 8 bases left between them. The CDR3 region is CASSDRWDNEQFF. CDR3 in DNA: TGTGCCAGCAGTGACAGGTGGGACAATGAGCAGTTCTTC.